This T cell receptor (beta chain) was captured by sequencing in a study of T cell responses to AZD1222 COVID-19 vaccine. Study-level points and caveats: It should be noted that donors were predominantly white British and more often female, and clonal diversity was possibly underestimated. Spike-specific TCR breadth and depth both grew after two AZD1222 doses.

Method: immunoSEQ multiplex PCR; TCRdb's copy keeps in-frame clones and lacks some. This sample has about 60,000 clones, with under 95% found just once. The V end was cut by 3 bases, the J end by 1 base, with 6 bases between. CDR3 length: 12 amino acids. Germline loops: CDR1 SQVTM, CDR2 ANQGSEA. In regard to this clone: What it binds is unknown.

This rearrangement joins TRBV29-1 to TRBJ1-1; D gene ambiguous. This TCR was sampled from an adult who received the MenACWY meningococcal vaccine as a control. The sample was peripheral blood, taken 28 days after the second dose of the MenACWY control vaccine. CDR3 amino acids: CSVEEANTEAFF. For the CDR3, the DNA is TGCAGCGTTGAGGAAGCGAACACTGAAGCTTTCTTT.